This paragraph covers one T cell receptor beta chain sequence. CDR3 length: 15 amino acids. Trimming took 3 bases from V and 2 from J; bases not matched to a gene: 6. In germline, CDR1 is DFQATT, CDR2 SNEGSKA (reference sequence). The data derive from a study of blood T cell repertoires in COVID-19. Looking at the study overall: In each case, the material was cDNA or gDNA derived from T cells, B-cell-depleted T cells, or PBMCs.

Authors' processing steps: From reference gene primer amplification, estimates of nucleated cell counts were derived. Sequencing used immunoSEQ multiplex PCR; TCRdb keeps in-frame clones, though not all of them. That table furnishes V, J and clone size, whereas the DNA furnished D and trimming. The sample holds approximately 230,000 clones, approximately 79% seen once. What was sequenced was peripheral blood. This TCR derives from a woman in her thirties or forties with active or convalescent COVID-19. The chain links TRBV20-1 to TRBJ2-3, with 9 bases aligning to TRBD2. CDR3 in DNA: TGCAGTGCTAGTATTAGCGGGGGACACACAGATACGCAGTATTTT. Translating gives CSASISGGHTDTQYF.